A selection of T cell receptor beta chains follows, all from one sample in a study of blood T cells in healthy people across ages. One entry per CDR3 protein results from TCRdb running MiXCR on the 5' RACE reads. Of under 850,000 distinct CDR3 sequences in the sample, 35% to 40% were seen once. Source material: blood. All receptors come from a man aged 18 to 30 in good health. Each CDR3 is given with its conserved first and last residue. A D gene is named only where the DNA matches it firmly. Size tells how often a clone was seen (once, few, many) or the class of an expanded clone, and some rows leave it out.

clone_size: -; d_call: TRBD1; j_call: TRBJ1-1; v_call: TRBV12-3/TRBV12-4; cdr3_aa: CASSLGQGGGHNWAFF; cdr3_nt: TGTGCCAGCAGTTTAGGGCAGGGGGGAGGTCATAATTGGGCTTTCTTT
clone_size: -; d_call: -; j_call: TRBJ2-3; v_call: TRBV12-3/TRBV12-4; cdr3_aa: CACSERVVGGVGDTQYF; cdr3_nt: TGTGCCTGCAGCGAAAGGGTAGTAGGCGGGGTTGGAGATACGCAGTATTTT
clone_size: many; d_call: TRBD1; j_call: TRBJ1-4; v_call: TRBV20-1; cdr3_aa: CSASYPGQVEKLFF; cdr3_nt: TGCAGTGCTTCCTATCCGGGACAGGTAGAAAAACTGTTTTTT
clone_size: many; d_call: TRBD1; j_call: TRBJ2-3; v_call: TRBV27; cdr3_aa: CASKGTGLRADTQYF; cdr3_nt: TGTGCCAGCAAGGGGACAGGGTTAAGGGCAGATACGCAGTATTTT
clone_size: many; d_call: TRBD1; j_call: TRBJ1-2; v_call: TRBV29-1; cdr3_aa: CSVGQDYGYTF; cdr3_nt: TGCAGCGTGGGACAGGACTATGGCTACACCTTC
clone_size: -; d_call: -; j_call: TRBJ2-5; v_call: TRBV7-2; cdr3_aa: CGAGLANQETQYF; cdr3_nt: TGTGGTGCGGGATTGGCCAACCAAGAGACCCAGTACTTC
clone_size: -; d_call: TRBD1; j_call: TRBJ1-6; v_call: TRBV11-2; cdr3_aa: CASSEEFGTGRNSPLHF; cdr3_nt: TGTGCCAGCAGCGAAGAATTCGGGACAGGTCGTAATTCACCCCTCCACTTT
clone_size: -; d_call: TRBD2; j_call: TRBJ2-5; v_call: TRBV20-1; cdr3_aa: CSARRSGGPRNEQYF; cdr3_nt: TGCAGTGCTAGACGCTCGGGAGGGCCGAGGAATGAGCAGTACTTC
clone_size: few; d_call: -; j_call: TRBJ1-2; v_call: TRBV6-5; cdr3_aa: CASSSPGQKDYGYTF; cdr3_nt: TGTGCCAGCAGTTCGCCAGGACAGAAGGACTATGGCTACACCTTC
clone_size: -; d_call: -; j_call: TRBJ2-7; v_call: TRBV10-3; cdr3_aa: CAISEGSMSSYEQYF; cdr3_nt: TGTGCCATCAGTGAGGGCAGCATGAGCTCCTACGAGCAGTACTTC
clone_size: -; d_call: -; j_call: TRBJ2-5; v_call: TRBV12-5; cdr3_aa: CASGSDSRQETQYF; cdr3_nt: TGTGCTAGTGGGTCTGACAGTCGCCAAGAGACCCAGTACTTC
clone_size: -; d_call: -; j_call: TRBJ1-4; v_call: TRBV14; cdr3_aa: CASSHGQLLFF; cdr3_nt: TGTGCCAGCAGCCACGGGCAGTTACTGTTTTTT
clone_size: few; d_call: -; j_call: TRBJ2-4; v_call: TRBV10-3; cdr3_aa: CATKEGTKNIQYF; cdr3_nt: TGTGCCACCAAGGAGGGTACCAAAAACATTCAGTACTTC
clone_size: -; d_call: -; j_call: TRBJ1-1; v_call: TRBV4-2; cdr3_aa: CASSQGTPGGTEAFF; cdr3_nt: TGTGCCAGCAGCCAAGGAACACCCGGGGGGACTGAAGCTTTCTTT
clone_size: -; d_call: TRBD1; j_call: TRBJ2-3; v_call: TRBV7-9; cdr3_aa: CASSLAHQGAITDTQYF; cdr3_nt: TGTGCCAGCAGCTTAGCTCACCAGGGGGCGATCACAGATACGCAGTATTTT
clone_size: -; d_call: TRBD2; j_call: TRBJ2-1; v_call: TRBV4-2; cdr3_aa: CAGSLKLADSYNEQFF; cdr3_nt: TGTGCCGGCAGTCTAAAACTAGCGGACTCCTACAATGAGCAGTTCTTC
clone_size: -; d_call: -; j_call: TRBJ2-6; v_call: TRBV10-3; cdr3_aa: CAISESSRVGVPRGANVLTF; cdr3_nt: TGTGCCATCAGTGAGTCGAGTAGGGTCGGAGTCCCTCGTGGGGCCAACGTCCTGACTTTC
clone_size: many; d_call: -; j_call: TRBJ2-7; v_call: TRBV3-1; cdr3_aa: CASSQDWTLLSLGEQYF; cdr3_nt: TGTGCCAGCAGCCAAGATTGGACTCTACTATCTTTGGGGGAGCAGTACTTC
clone_size: once; d_call: -; j_call: TRBJ1-3; v_call: TRBV3-1; cdr3_aa: CASSQAGIFGNTIYF; cdr3_nt: TGTGCCAGCAGCCAGGCGGGCATCTTTGGAAACACCATATATTTT
clone_size: few; d_call: -; j_call: TRBJ1-4; v_call: TRBV12-3/TRBV12-4; cdr3_aa: CASSPDRDTNEKLFF; cdr3_nt: TGTGCCAGCAGCCCTGACCGGGACACTAATGAAAAACTGTTTTTT
clone_size: many; d_call: -; j_call: TRBJ1-6; v_call: TRBV15; cdr3_aa: CATSGSSYNSPLHF; cdr3_nt: TGTGCCACCTCCGGTAGCTCCTATAATTCACCCCTCCACTTT
clone_size: -; d_call: TRBD1; j_call: TRBJ2-5; v_call: TRBV5-4; cdr3_aa: CASSKGQGSQETRYF; cdr3_nt: TGTGCCAGCAGCAAAGGACAGGGCTCACAAGAGACCCGGTACTTC
clone_size: many; d_call: -; j_call: TRBJ1-1; v_call: TRBV4-3; cdr3_aa: CASSQAGNTEAFF; cdr3_nt: TGCGCCAGCAGCCAAGCGGGGAACACTGAAGCTTTCTTT
clone_size: -; d_call: -; j_call: TRBJ2-1; v_call: TRBV4-1; cdr3_aa: CASSQAGRGMLDEQFF; cdr3_nt: TGCGCCAGCAGCCAAGCGGGTCGGGGGATGTTGGATGAGCAGTTCTTC
clone_size: few; d_call: -; j_call: TRBJ2-1; v_call: TRBV5-1; cdr3_aa: CASIRDSQYNEQFF; cdr3_nt: TGCGCCAGCATTAGAGACAGTCAATACAATGAGCAGTTCTTC
clone_size: -; d_call: TRBD1; j_call: TRBJ2-7; v_call: TRBV2; cdr3_aa: CASSPMDRESYEQYF; cdr3_nt: TGTGCCAGCAGTCCAATGGACAGGGAATCCTACGAGCAGTACTTC
clone_size: -; d_call: TRBD2; j_call: TRBJ2-3; v_call: TRBV5-1; cdr3_aa: CASSLELAVTDAQYF; cdr3_nt: TGCGCCAGCAGCTTAGAACTAGCGGTGACAGATGCGCAGTATTTT
clone_size: few; d_call: -; j_call: TRBJ2-2; v_call: TRBV7-7; cdr3_aa: CASSVGDTGELFF; cdr3_nt: TGTGCCAGCAGCGTTGGAGACACCGGGGAGCTGTTTTTT
clone_size: -; d_call: -; j_call: TRBJ1-2; v_call: TRBV20-1; cdr3_aa: CSARVPGQPSSNYGYTF; cdr3_nt: TGCAGTGCTAGAGTCCCAGGACAGCCGTCCTCTAACTATGGCTACACCTTC
clone_size: -; d_call: -; j_call: TRBJ2-5; v_call: TRBV6-5; cdr3_aa: CASSYSIRTVLQETQYF; cdr3_nt: TGTGCCAGCAGTTACTCGATCAGAACAGTCCTCCAAGAGACCCAGTACTTC
clone_size: -; d_call: -; j_call: TRBJ2-7; v_call: TRBV13; cdr3_aa: CASSLTPDGHYEQYF; cdr3_nt: TGTGCCAGCAGCTTAACCCCGGACGGCCACTACGAGCAGTACTTC
clone_size: many; d_call: TRBD2; j_call: TRBJ2-1; v_call: TRBV7-7; cdr3_aa: CASSFQAGEGNEQFF; cdr3_nt: TGTGCTAGCAGCTTCCAAGCGGGGGAGGGCAATGAGCAGTTCTTC
clone_size: -; d_call: TRBD1; j_call: TRBJ2-1; v_call: TRBV7-9; cdr3_aa: CASSFPGTGSYNEQFF; cdr3_nt: TGTGCCAGCAGCTTCCCCGGGACAGGGTCCTACAATGAGCAGTTCTTC
clone_size: many; d_call: -; j_call: TRBJ2-3; v_call: TRBV7-2; cdr3_aa: CASSLRGTSTDTQYF; cdr3_nt: TGTGCCAGCAGCTTACGGGGAACTAGCACAGATACGCAGTATTTT
clone_size: -; d_call: -; j_call: TRBJ1-2; v_call: TRBV4-3; cdr3_aa: CASSQDLGAVRYDRYTF; cdr3_nt: TGCGCCAGCAGCCAAGATCTTGGCGCAGTCCGATATGATCGCTACACCTTC
clone_size: -; d_call: -; j_call: TRBJ1-2; v_call: TRBV4-1; cdr3_aa: CASSQDRNFNYGYTF; cdr3_nt: TGCGCCAGCAGCCAAGATCGGAACTTTAACTATGGCTACACCTTC
clone_size: -; d_call: -; j_call: TRBJ2-1; v_call: TRBV24-1; cdr3_aa: CATSDLRGTSQFF; cdr3_nt: TGTGCCACCAGTGATTTAAGGGGGACTTCGCAGTTCTTC
clone_size: -; d_call: -; j_call: TRBJ2-1; v_call: TRBV20-1; cdr3_aa: CTAGQNYNEQFF; cdr3_nt: TGCACCGCGGGGCAGAATTACAATGAGCAGTTCTTC
clone_size: many; d_call: TRBD1; j_call: TRBJ2-3; v_call: TRBV11-2; cdr3_aa: CASSGTGTSTDTQYF; cdr3_nt: TGTGCCAGCAGCGGGACAGGGACTAGCACAGATACGCAGTATTTT
clone_size: -; d_call: -; j_call: TRBJ1-1; v_call: TRBV6-5; cdr3_aa: CASSRPGRGGTEAFF; cdr3_nt: TGTGCCAGCAGCCGCCCCGGCAGGGGTGGCACTGAAGCTTTCTTT
clone_size: -; d_call: -; j_call: TRBJ2-3; v_call: TRBV6-5; cdr3_aa: CASSNHRDPDTQYF; cdr3_nt: TGTGCCAGCAGTAACCATCGGGACCCAGATACGCAGTATTTT
clone_size: few; d_call: -; j_call: TRBJ1-5; v_call: TRBV12-3/TRBV12-4; cdr3_aa: CASRPSGDQPQHF; cdr3_nt: TGTGCCAGCAGGCCCTCAGGGGATCAGCCCCAGCATTTT
clone_size: many; d_call: -; j_call: TRBJ2-1; v_call: TRBV12-3/TRBV12-4; cdr3_aa: CATRSGSSYNEQFF; cdr3_nt: TGTGCCACTAGATCAGGTAGCTCCTACAATGAGCAGTTCTTC
clone_size: -; d_call: -; j_call: TRBJ2-7; v_call: TRBV7-2; cdr3_aa: CVSSVGQVSYEQYF; cdr3_nt: TGTGTCAGCAGCGTCGGACAAGTCTCCTACGAGCAGTACTTC
clone_size: many; d_call: -; j_call: TRBJ2-5; v_call: TRBV5-1; cdr3_aa: CASSLRDQETQYF; cdr3_nt: TGCGCCAGCAGCTTGCGGGACCAAGAGACCCAGTACTTC
clone_size: -; d_call: -; j_call: TRBJ2-1; v_call: TRBV6-5; cdr3_aa: CASSRYRDNEQFF; cdr3_nt: TGTGCCAGCAGCCGATACAGGGACAATGAGCAGTTCTTC
clone_size: -; d_call: TRBD2; j_call: TRBJ2-3; v_call: TRBV5-1; cdr3_aa: CASSPTSGATSDTQYF; cdr3_nt: TGCGCCAGCAGCCCCACTAGCGGGGCGACCTCAGATACGCAGTATTTT
clone_size: -; d_call: -; j_call: TRBJ1-1; v_call: TRBV2; cdr3_aa: CASRADTTGNTEAFF; cdr3_nt: TGTGCCAGCAGGGCAGATACAACAGGGAACACTGAAGCTTTCTTT
clone_size: -; d_call: TRBD1; j_call: TRBJ2-7; v_call: TRBV10-3; cdr3_aa: CAISGTQGAEQYF; cdr3_nt: TGTGCCATCAGCGGGACTCAGGGGGCCGAGCAGTACTTC
clone_size: few; d_call: -; j_call: TRBJ1-2; v_call: TRBV12-3/TRBV12-4; cdr3_aa: CASSLFRLESEGYTF; cdr3_nt: TGTGCCAGCAGTCTTTTTCGTCTTGAGAGCGAAGGCTACACCTTC
clone_size: -; d_call: -; j_call: TRBJ1-3; v_call: TRBV14; cdr3_aa: CASSQDKGVSGNTIYF; cdr3_nt: TGTGCCAGCAGCCAAGATAAAGGGGTCTCTGGAAACACCATATATTTT
clone_size: few; d_call: -; j_call: TRBJ2-5; v_call: TRBV3-1; cdr3_aa: CASSQTPGLGETQYF; cdr3_nt: TGTGCCAGCAGCCAAACCCCAGGCCTAGGCGAGACCCAGTACTTC
clone_size: -; d_call: -; j_call: TRBJ1-1; v_call: TRBV12-3/TRBV12-4; cdr3_aa: CASSRTSEEAFF; cdr3_nt: TGTGCCAGCAGCCGCACGAGTGAAGAAGCTTTCTTT